These 20 T cell receptor beta chains were sequenced from one sample in a study of T cell responses to AZD1222 COVID-19 vaccine. Only in-frame clones appear in the TCRdb table, and some are missing; sequencing was by immunoSEQ multiplex PCR. The sample records over 90,000 clones, about 85% being singletons. The specimen comprised peripheral blood, sampled on day 0 of AZD1222 vaccination. The source is an adult in good health.

This chain joins TRBV4-2 and TRBJ2-7; TRBD1 matches at 7 bases. Germline values: CDR1 LGHNA, CDR2 YNFKEQ. This CDR3 has 14 amino acids. V was clipped by 6 bases and J by 7 bases; unmatched bases: 12. The DNA of the CDR3 is TGTGCCAGCAGTACGGGACAGCACAACTCAGAGCAGTACTTC. Its protein is CASSTGQHNSEQYF.

This clone was detected only once. The chain carries TRBV7-3 and TRBJ2-7; perhaps TRBD2 as D (6 bases). The ends were cut back, 0 bases at V and 0 bases at J, with 12 bases in the middle. This CDR3 contains 16 residues. Germline loops: CDR1 SGHTA, CDR2 FQGTGA. CDR3 in amino acids: CASSLTGGAPSYEQYF. The CDR3 nucleotides are TGTGCCAGCAGCTTAACGGGGGGTGCTCCCTCCTACGAGCAGTACTTC.

The chain uses TRBV7-2 and TRBJ2-7; D is unclear. With 2 bases removed from V and 1 base from J, the gap between germline ends came to 6 bases. The CDR3 is 13 amino acids. CDR1 and CDR2 (germline): SGHTA, FQGNSA. CDR3 in amino acids: CASSLRGSYEQYF. The CDR3 DNA is TGTGCCAGCAGCTTACGCGGTTCCTACGAGCAGTACTTC.

DNA of the CDR3: TGTGCCAGCAGAGAGGGGCCGAGAGGGCAGTACTTC. Protein sequence: CASREGPRGQYF. The chain couples TRBV28 to TRBJ2-7; D tentatively reads TRBD1 or TRBD2 (5 bases each). The germline V and J ends were trimmed by 6 bases and 9 bases, with 15 bases remaining between them. The CDR3 is 12 amino acids. From germline, CDR1 is MDHEN and CDR2 SYDVKM.

The CDR3 region has the DNA TGTGCCAGCAGTTCATCCACGCGGAATAGCTACGAGCAGTACTTC. This codes for CASSSSTRNSYEQYF. The chain carries TRBV6-2 or TRBV6-3 and TRBJ2-7; no definite D call. This CDR3 has 15 residues. Per germline, CDR1 MNHEY and CDR2 SVGEGT. Trimming took off 4 bases at V and 3 bases at J, with 16 bases between the two ends.

CDR3 amino acids: CSVDSGGANEQYF. The CDR3 bases are TGCAGCGTTGACAGCGGGGGGGCCAACGAGCAGTACTTC. This rearrangement joins TRBV29-1 to TRBJ2-7, with 10 nucleotides matching TRBD2. In germline, CDR1 is SQVTM, CDR2 ANQGSEA. The V segment lost 3 bases and the J segment 5 bases; nucleotides outside the gene matches: 4. CDR3 length equals 13 residues.

V gene TRBV3-1 (or the pseudogene TRBV3-2) combines with J gene TRBJ2-2; D not certain. Germline-derived CDR1 and CDR2 are LGHDT and YNNKEL (reference sequence). Between the trimmed V and J ends, which lost 3 bases and 4 bases, there was a span of 12 bases. The CDR3 is made up of 15 amino acids. CDR3: CASSHPGPSTGELFF. The CDR3 nucleotides read TGTGCCAGCAGCCATCCCGGGCCATCCACCGGGGAGCTGTTTTTT.

The chain combines TRBV7-3 with TRBJ2-1, with D perhaps being TRBD1 or TRBD2 (7 bases each). CDR1 is SGHTA and CDR2 is FQGTGA in the germline V gene. The CDR3 is 17 residues long. Trimming cost V 1 base and J 8 bases, with 21 bases left between them. The CDR3 region is CASSLNDQGRGQYEQFF. In nucleotides, the CDR3 is TGTGCCAGCAGCTTAAACGATCAGGGGAGGGGGCAGTATGAGCAGTTCTTC. Variable domain in full (rest from reference TRBV7-3 and TRBJ2-1): GAGVSQTPSNKVTEKGKYVELRCDPISGHTALYWYRQSLGQGPEFLIYFQGTGAADDSGLPNDRFFAVRPEGSVSTLKIQRTERGDSAVYLCASSLNDQGRGQYEQFFGPGTRLTVL.

The chain couples TRBV5-4 to TRBJ1-6; D is uncertain. V was pared by 0 bases and J by 0 bases, with 13 bases between. The germline CDR1 and CDR2 sequences are SGHNT and YYREEE (reference sequence). CDR3 size: 18 residues. CDR3 residues: CASSLGRQTSSYNSPLHF. In nucleotides, the CDR3 is TGTGCCAGCAGCTTGGGCCGACAAACGAGCTCCTATAATTCACCCCTCCACTTT.

The sample holds one count of this clone. The CDR3 protein is CSASQGADQPQHF. As DNA, the CDR3 is TGCAGTGCTAGTCAGGGGGCAGATCAGCCCCAGCATTTT. The gene calls are TRBV20-1 and TRBJ1-5, with 8 bases aligning to TRBD1. The V segment lost 3 bases and the J segment 5 bases; nucleotides outside the gene matches: 3. Germline V gene data show CDR1 as DFQATT and CDR2 as SNEGSKA (reference sequence). This CDR3 contains 13 residues.

The V and J genes are TRBV10-3 and TRBJ2-2; D could derive from TRBD1 or TRBD2 (5 bases each). V was pared by 2 bases and J by 2 bases, with 9 bases between. Germline-derived CDR1 and CDR2 are ENHRY and SYGVKD. The CDR3 runs to 15 residues. CDR3 in DNA: TGTGCCATCAGTGAGGGGGGATCAAACACCGGGGAGCTGTTTTTT. The encoded protein is CAISEGGSNTGELFF.

The chain has TRBV7-2 and TRBJ2-3; perhaps TRBD1 as D (6 bases). This CDR3 region has 16 residues. Per germline, CDR1 SGHTA and CDR2 FQGNSA. V was trimmed by 2 bases and J by 8 bases, leaving 20 bases between them. CDR3 loop: CASSLTADRLWVTQYF. CDR3 nucleotides: TGTGCCAGCAGCTTAACGGCAGACAGGTTATGGGTTACGCAGTATTTT.

This rearrangement joins TRBV29-1 to TRBJ2-1; possible D gene TRBD1, 5 bases. CDR1 is SQVTM and CDR2 is ANQGSEA in the germline V gene. V shed 4 bases and J shed 5 bases, with 12 bases lying between them. CDR3 length equals 13 residues. CDR3 nucleotide sequence: TGCAGCGTTGTGGCAGGGATCGACAATGAGCAGTTCTTC. Its translation is CSVVAGIDNEQFF.

This clone was observed a single time. The chain links TRBV19 to TRBJ1-5; D might be TRBD1 (5 bases). V was trimmed by 8 bases and J by 6 bases, leaving 14 bases between them. There are 13 residues in the CDR3. Germline V CDR1 and CDR2: LNHDA, SQIVND (reference sequence). In nucleotides, the CDR3 is TGTGCCAGTGCTAATGTGAGGGGTCAGCCCCAGCATTTT. Its protein product is CASANVRGQPQHF. The full variable domain, its missing parts supplied by reference TRBV19 and TRBJ1-5, is DGGITQSPKYLFRKEGQNVTLSCEQNLNHDAMYWYRQDPGQGLRLIYYSQIVNDFQKGDIAEGYSVSREKKESFPLTVTSAQKNPTAFYLCASANVRGQPQHFGDGTRLSIL.

This chain joins TRBV28 and TRBJ1-4, with D perhaps TRBD1 (6 bases). Trimming cost V 8 bases and J 5 bases, with 18 bases left between them. Germline V gene lookup returns CDR1 MDHEN and CDR2 SYDVKM. This CDR3 contains 15 residues. CDR3 coding DNA: TGTGCCAGCCCCCGGTTGGGGACACCCAATGAAAAACTGTTTTTT. As protein: CASPRLGTPNEKLFF. Full variable domain (remainder filled in from reference TRBV28 and TRBJ1-4): DVKVTQSSRYLVKRTGEKVFLECVQDMDHENMFWYRQDPGLGLRLIYFSYDVKMKEKGDIPEGYSVSREKKERFSLILESASTNQTSMYLCASPRLGTPNEKLFFGSGTQLSVL.

This clone was seen just once. The chain recombines TRBV5-8 with TRBJ2-5, with TRBD2 matching 11 bases. Germline V gene sequence: CDR1 SGHTS, CDR2 YDEGEE. The CDR3 runs to 17 residues. The ends lost 3 bases at V and 4 bases at J; junction bases unmatched: 11. CDR3 nucleotide sequence: TGTGCCAGCAGCTCCTGGGGTCTAGCGGGGGGAAGAGAGACCCAGTACTTC. Amino acids: CASSSWGLAGGRETQYF.

This chain connects TRBV7-9 to TRBJ2-6; no definite D call. Germline V lookup: CDR1 SEHNR, CDR2 FQNEAQ (reference sequence). The CDR3 has 14 amino acids. Trimming took off 8 bases at V and 2 bases at J, with 10 bases between the two ends. Written as DNA, the CDR3 is TGTGCCAGCGGAAGGTTTCCTGGGGCCAACGTCCTGACTTTC. Translated: CASGRFPGANVLTF.

CDR3 nucleotide sequence: TGTGCCAGTAGTATTGCTGGGGACCATCAGCCCCAGCATTTT. Translated: CASSIAGDHQPQHF. V usage is TRBV19 and J usage is TRBJ1-5; D is possibly TRBD1 (5 bases). V lost 3 bases and J 5 bases, leaving 11 bases between the germline ends. Germline V gene sequence: CDR1 LNHDA, CDR2 SQIVND (reference sequence). The CDR3 sequence is 14 residues long.

This clone has just a few counts. This rearrangement joins TRBV7-2 to TRBJ2-4; 7 bases line up with TRBD2. The J segment lost 9 bases and the V segment lost 1 base, leaving 3 bases of the junction unmatched. This CDR3 is built from 13 residues. The germline V gene has CDR1 SGHTA and CDR2 FQGNSA. The CDR3 DNA reads TGTGCCAGCAGCTTAGACGGCGGGGGCATTCAGTACTTC. Translation: CASSLDGGGIQYF.

V is TRBV5-1 and J is TRBJ2-7; D not resolved. Trimming left V 0 bases short and J 6 bases short, with 13 bases between. Looked up from germline, CDR1 is SGHRS and CDR2 is YFSETQ. The length of the CDR3 is 14 residues. The chain's CDR3 is CASSLGPLVGEQYF. The CDR3 region has the DNA TGCGCCAGCAGCTTGGGGCCCCTAGTTGGCGAGCAGTACTTC. Based on the CDR3 plus reference TRBV5-1 and TRBJ2-7, the full variable domain is KAGVTQTPRYLIKTRGQQVTLSCSPISGHRSVSWYQQTPGQGLQFLFEYFSETQRNKGNFPGRFSGRQFSNSRSEMNVSTLELGDSALYLCASSLGPLVGEQYFGPGTRLTVT.